The T cell receptor (beta chain) described here comes from a study of blood T cell repertoires in COVID-19. Trimming left V 5 bases short and J 0 bases short, with 19 bases between. The CDR3 loop spans 17 amino acids. The V gene's germline CDR1 is SEHNR and CDR2 FQNEAQ (reference sequence). The repertoire was sequenced with immunoSEQ multiplex PCR; TCRdb's copy has only in-frame clones and lacks some. The sample lists about 210,000 clones; around 81% were seen once. The source is a woman aged 45-59 years with acute COVID-19. The genes are TRBV7-9 and TRBJ1-1; D is uncertain. Material for sequencing was PBMCs or T cells enriched from blood (not recorded which). As DNA, the CDR3 is TGTGCCAGCAGCCCTGCTTTAGGAAGCGAGATGAACACTGAAGCTTTCTTT. It translates to CASSPALGSEMNTEAFF.